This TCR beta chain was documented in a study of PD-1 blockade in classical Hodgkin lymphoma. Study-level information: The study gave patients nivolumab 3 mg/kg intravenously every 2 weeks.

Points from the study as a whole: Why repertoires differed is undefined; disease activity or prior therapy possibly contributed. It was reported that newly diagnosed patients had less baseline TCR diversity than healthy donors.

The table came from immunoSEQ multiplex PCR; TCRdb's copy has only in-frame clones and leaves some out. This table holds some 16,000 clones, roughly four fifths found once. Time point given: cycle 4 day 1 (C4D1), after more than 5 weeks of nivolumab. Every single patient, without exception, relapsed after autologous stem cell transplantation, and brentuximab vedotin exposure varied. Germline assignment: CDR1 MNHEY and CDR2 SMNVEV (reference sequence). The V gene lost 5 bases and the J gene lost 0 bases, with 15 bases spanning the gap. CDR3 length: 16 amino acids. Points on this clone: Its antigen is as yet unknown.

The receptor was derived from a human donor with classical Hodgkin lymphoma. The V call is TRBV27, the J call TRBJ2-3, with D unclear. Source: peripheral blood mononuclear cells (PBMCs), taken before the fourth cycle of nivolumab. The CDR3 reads CASSPWTGSSTDTQYF. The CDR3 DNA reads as TGTGCCAGCAGTCCGTGGACCGGCTCTAGCACAGATACGCAGTATTTT.